The rows below give T cell receptor beta chains drawn from one sample of a study of blood T cell repertoires in COVID-19. Generated by immunoSEQ multiplex PCR, the TCRdb table keeps only in-frame clones and is missing some. The sample holds around 260,000 clones, around 80% seen once. Sequenced material: PBMCs or T cells enriched from blood (not recorded which). The source is a man aged 25 to 45 with acute COVID-19. The CDR3 runs from the conserved cysteine through the conserved F or W. D genes are given only for firm matches. Clone size, where shown, is once, few, many, or a class for clones that have expanded.

TRBJ2-3,TRBV28,NA,once,CASSLSADTQYF,TGTGCCAGCAGCCTCTCCGCAGATACGCAGTATTTT
TRBJ2-1,TRBV6-5,TRBD1,NA,CASSQDRARIDEQFF,TGTGCCAGCAGTCAGGACAGGGCGCGCATCGATGAGCAGTTCTTC
TRBJ1-1,TRBV5-1,TRBD1,NA,CASSLVATGSEAFF,TGCGCCAGCAGCTTGGTTGCGACAGGGAGTGAAGCTTTCTTT
TRBJ1-2,TRBV24-1,NA,NA,CATSDLRGEGYTF,TGTGCCACCAGTGATTTGCGGGGGGAAGGCTACACCTTC
TRBJ2-3,TRBV2,NA,NA,CASSEMRGLAGDTQYF,TGTGCCAGCAGTGAAATGAGGGGGCTAGCGGGAGATACGCAGTATTTT
TRBJ1-2,TRBV18,NA,NA,CASSPGQGNGYTF,TGTGCCAGCTCACCTGGTCAGGGGAATGGCTACACCTTC
TRBJ1-3,TRBV19,NA,NA,CASIPHTGSGNTIYF,TGTGCCAGTATCCCTCATACGGGCTCTGGAAACACCATATATTTT
TRBJ2-5,TRBV12-1,NA,NA,CASSLRGDSETQYF,TGTGCCAGCAGCTTGAGGGGGGACAGTGAGACCCAGTACTTC
TRBJ2-2,TRBV4-1,NA,NA,CASSQARATGELFF,TGCGCCAGCAGCCAGGCCAGGGCCACCGGGGAGCTGTTTTTT
TRBJ2-1,TRBV11-3,NA,NA,CASSSLRQNNEQFF,TGTGCCAGCAGCTCCCTTCGACAGAACAATGAGCAGTTCTTC
TRBJ1-1,TRBV25-1,TRBD1,few,CASSFGQGGAFF,TGTGCCAGCAGTTTCGGACAGGGGGGTGCTTTCTTT
TRBJ1-5,TRBV28,TRBD1,NA,CAIRGRRRGGQPQHF,TGTGCCATCAGGGGGCGGCGTCGTGGCGGTCAGCCCCAGCATTTT
TRBJ2-5,TRBV29-1,TRBD2,NA,CSVDISGGAVETQYF,TGCAGCGTCGATATTAGCGGGGGGGCGGTGGAGACCCAGTACTTC
TRBJ1-1,TRBV14,NA,NA,CASSPREGLENTEAFF,TGTGCCAGCAGCCCTCGGGAAGGCCTCGAGAACACTGAAGCTTTCTTT
TRBJ2-2,TRBV7-8,TRBD2,NA,CASSLVRRASGNTGELFF,TGTGCCAGCAGCTTAGTCCGGCGGGCTAGCGGGAACACCGGGGAGCTGTTTTTT
TRBJ2-2,TRBV2,NA,NA,CASSRDSYTGELFF,TGTGCCAGCAGCCGGGACTCCTACACCGGGGAGCTGTTTTTT
TRBJ1-2,TRBV30,NA,NA,CAWSDQGIYGYTF,TGTGCCTGGAGCGACCAGGGGATCTATGGCTACACCTTC
TRBJ1-5,TRBV28,TRBD1,NA,CASSLIGTGVQPQHF,TGTGCCAGCAGTTTAATCGGGACAGGGGTTCAGCCCCAGCATTTT
TRBJ2-3,TRBV28,NA,NA,CASSLRGSTQYF,TGTGCCAGCAGTTTGCGGGGAAGTACGCAGTATTTT
TRBJ2-2,TRBV7-6,TRBD2,NA,CASSTGTRGYTGELFF,TGTGCCAGCAGCACCGGGACTAGGGGATACACCGGGGAGCTGTTTTTT
TRBJ1-3,TRBV19,NA,NA,CASTLDRRNTIYF,TGTGCCAGTACTTTGGACAGAAGAAACACCATATATTTT
TRBJ2-3,TRBV11-3,NA,NA,CASSLDGSRGTDTQYF,TGTGCCAGCAGCTTAGACGGGAGTAGGGGCACAGATACGCAGTATTTT
TRBJ2-3,TRBV27,TRBD2,NA,CASTSGLGTPLYF,TGTGCCAGCACCTCAGGACTAGGGACTCCCCTTTATTTT
TRBJ2-4,TRBV5-8,TRBD1,NA,CASSSPQGVKNIQYF,TGTGCCAGCAGCTCACCACAGGGGGTCAAAAACATTCAGTACTTC
TRBJ2-3,TRBV11-3,TRBD2,once,CASSSWWSSGSPGSSDTQYF,TGTGCCAGCAGCTCGTGGTGGTCTAGCGGGAGTCCCGGAAGCTCAGATACGCAGTATTTT
TRBJ1-3,TRBV20-1,NA,once,CSARSRGSIYF,TGCAGTGCTAGAAGCCGGGGGTCCATATATTTT
TRBJ2-2,TRBV14,TRBD2,NA,CASRRAGVGELFF,TGTGCCAGCAGGCGAGCGGGAGTTGGGGAGCTGTTTTTT
TRBJ2-5,TRBV18,NA,NA,CASSPGPPLGETQYF,TGTGCCAGCTCACCAGGGCCTCCCCTGGGAGAGACCCAGTACTTC
TRBJ2-5,TRBV3-1/TRBV3-2,TRBD1,NA,CASSRTVPDRVRETQYF,TGTGCCAGCAGCCGCACGGTACCGGACAGGGTGAGGGAGACCCAGTACTTC
TRBJ2-1,TRBV20-1,NA,NA,CSASSVNEQFF,TGCAGTGCTAGTTCCGTGAATGAGCAGTTCTTC
TRBJ2-2,TRBV30,NA,NA,CAWSVLSGELFF,TGTGCCTGGAGTGTACTGTCCGGGGAGCTGTTTTTT